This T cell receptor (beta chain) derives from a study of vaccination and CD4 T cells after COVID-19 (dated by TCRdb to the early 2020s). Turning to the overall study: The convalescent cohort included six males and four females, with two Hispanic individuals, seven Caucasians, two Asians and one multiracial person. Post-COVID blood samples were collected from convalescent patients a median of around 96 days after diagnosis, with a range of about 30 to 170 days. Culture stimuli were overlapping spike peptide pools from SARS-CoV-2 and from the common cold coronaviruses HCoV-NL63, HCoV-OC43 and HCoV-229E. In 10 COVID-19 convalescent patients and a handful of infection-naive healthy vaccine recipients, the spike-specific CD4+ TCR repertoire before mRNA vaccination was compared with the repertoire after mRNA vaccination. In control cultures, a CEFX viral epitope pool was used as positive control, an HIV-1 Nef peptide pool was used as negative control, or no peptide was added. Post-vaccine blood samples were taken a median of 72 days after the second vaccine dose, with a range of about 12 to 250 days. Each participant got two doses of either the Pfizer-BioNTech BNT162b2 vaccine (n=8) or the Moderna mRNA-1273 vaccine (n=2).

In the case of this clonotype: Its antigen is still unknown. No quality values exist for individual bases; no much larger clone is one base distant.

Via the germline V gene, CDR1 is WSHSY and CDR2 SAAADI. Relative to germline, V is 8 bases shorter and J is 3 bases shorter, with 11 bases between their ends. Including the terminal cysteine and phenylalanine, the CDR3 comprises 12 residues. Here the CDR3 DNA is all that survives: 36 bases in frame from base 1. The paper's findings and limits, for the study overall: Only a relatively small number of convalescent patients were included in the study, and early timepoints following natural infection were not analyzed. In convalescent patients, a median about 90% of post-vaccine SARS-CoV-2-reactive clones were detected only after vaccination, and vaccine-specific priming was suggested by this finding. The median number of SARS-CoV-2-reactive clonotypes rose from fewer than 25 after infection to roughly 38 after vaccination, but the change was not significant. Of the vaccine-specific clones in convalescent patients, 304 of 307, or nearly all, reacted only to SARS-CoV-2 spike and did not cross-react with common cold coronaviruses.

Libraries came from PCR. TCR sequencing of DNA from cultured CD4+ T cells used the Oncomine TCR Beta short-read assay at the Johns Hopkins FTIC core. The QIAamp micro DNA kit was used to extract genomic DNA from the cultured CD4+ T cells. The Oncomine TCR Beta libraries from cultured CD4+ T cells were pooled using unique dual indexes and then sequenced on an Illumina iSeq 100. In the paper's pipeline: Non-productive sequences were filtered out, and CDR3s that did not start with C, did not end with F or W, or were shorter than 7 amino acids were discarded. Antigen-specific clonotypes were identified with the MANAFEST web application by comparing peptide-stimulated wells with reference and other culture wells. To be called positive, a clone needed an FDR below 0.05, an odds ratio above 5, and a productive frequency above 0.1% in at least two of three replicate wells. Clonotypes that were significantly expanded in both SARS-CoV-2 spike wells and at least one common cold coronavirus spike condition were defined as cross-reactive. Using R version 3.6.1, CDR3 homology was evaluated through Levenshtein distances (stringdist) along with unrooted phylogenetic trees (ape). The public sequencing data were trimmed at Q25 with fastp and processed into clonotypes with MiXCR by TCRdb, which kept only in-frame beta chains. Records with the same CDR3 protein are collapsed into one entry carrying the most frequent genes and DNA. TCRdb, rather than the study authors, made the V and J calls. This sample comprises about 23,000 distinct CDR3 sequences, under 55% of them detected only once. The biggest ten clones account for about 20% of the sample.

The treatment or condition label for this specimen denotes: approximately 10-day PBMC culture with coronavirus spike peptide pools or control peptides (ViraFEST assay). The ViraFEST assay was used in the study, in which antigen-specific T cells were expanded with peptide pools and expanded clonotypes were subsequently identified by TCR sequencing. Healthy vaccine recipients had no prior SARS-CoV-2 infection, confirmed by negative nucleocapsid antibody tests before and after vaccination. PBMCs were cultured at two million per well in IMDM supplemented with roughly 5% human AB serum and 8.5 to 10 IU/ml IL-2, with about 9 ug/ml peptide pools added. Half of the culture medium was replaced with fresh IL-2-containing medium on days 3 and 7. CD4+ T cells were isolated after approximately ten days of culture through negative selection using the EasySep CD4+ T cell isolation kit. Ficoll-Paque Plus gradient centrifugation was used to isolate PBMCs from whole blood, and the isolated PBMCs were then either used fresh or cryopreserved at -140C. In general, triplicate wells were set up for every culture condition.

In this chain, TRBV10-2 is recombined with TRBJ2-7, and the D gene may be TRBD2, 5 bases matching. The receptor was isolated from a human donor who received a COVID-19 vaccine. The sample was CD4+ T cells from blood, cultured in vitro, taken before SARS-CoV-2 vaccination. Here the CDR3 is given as CASGPRGYEQYF. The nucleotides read TGCGCCAGCGGTCCCCGGGGCTACGAGCAGTACTTC.